The source of this TCR beta chain is a study of T-cell memory formation after mild COVID-19. Germline V CDR1 and CDR2: LGHNA, YSLEER. CDR3 length equals 17 residues. V lost 1 base and J lost 0; bases outside the gene matches: 5. TCRdb reanalysed the 5' RACE reads using MiXCR and keeps one entry per CDR3 protein. Here the sample spans hundreds of thousands of distinct CDR3 sequences, about a sixth being singletons. The sample comprised PBMCs or a T cell subset sorted from them (not recorded which). The receptor was isolated from an adult woman who had mild COVID-19 (a few samples of this study predate the infection). Cell type and time point are not known. The chain links TRBV4-3 to TRBJ2-7, with 11 bases that match TRBD1. CDR3 sequence reads: CASSQVIGTGGSYEQYF. The CDR3 DNA is TGCGCCAGCAGCCAAGTGATCGGGACAGGGGGCTCCTACGAGCAGTACTTC.